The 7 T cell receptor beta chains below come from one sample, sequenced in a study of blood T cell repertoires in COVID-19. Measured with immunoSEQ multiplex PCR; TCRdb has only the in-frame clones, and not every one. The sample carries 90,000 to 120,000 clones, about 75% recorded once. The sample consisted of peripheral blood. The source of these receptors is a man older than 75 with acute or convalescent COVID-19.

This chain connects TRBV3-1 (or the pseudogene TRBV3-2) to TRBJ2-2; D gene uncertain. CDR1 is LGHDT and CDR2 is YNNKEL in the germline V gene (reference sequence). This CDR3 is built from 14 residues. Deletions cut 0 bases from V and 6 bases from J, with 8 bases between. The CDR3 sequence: CASSQDGFSGELFF. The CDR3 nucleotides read TGTGCCAGCAGCCAAGATGGCTTCTCCGGGGAGCTGTTTTTT.

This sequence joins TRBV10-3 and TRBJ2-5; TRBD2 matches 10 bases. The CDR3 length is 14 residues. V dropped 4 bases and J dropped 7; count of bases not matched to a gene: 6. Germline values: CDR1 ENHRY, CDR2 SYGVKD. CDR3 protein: CAISASGGDGTQYF. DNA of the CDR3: TGTGCCATCAGTGCTAGCGGGGGCGATGGGACCCAGTACTTC.

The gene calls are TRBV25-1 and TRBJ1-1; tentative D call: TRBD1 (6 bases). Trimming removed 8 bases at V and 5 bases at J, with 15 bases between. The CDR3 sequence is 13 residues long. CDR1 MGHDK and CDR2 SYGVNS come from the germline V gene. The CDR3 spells CASGKGGWTEAFF. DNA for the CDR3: TGTGCCAGCGGTAAGGGGGGGTGGACTGAAGCTTTCTTT.

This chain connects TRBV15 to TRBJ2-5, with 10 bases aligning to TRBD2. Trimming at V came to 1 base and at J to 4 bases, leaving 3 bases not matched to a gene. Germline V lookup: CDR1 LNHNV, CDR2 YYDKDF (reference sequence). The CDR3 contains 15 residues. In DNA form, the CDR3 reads TGTGCCACCAGCAGAGTAGCGGGAGGTTTAGAGACCCAGTACTTC. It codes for CATSRVAGGLETQYF.

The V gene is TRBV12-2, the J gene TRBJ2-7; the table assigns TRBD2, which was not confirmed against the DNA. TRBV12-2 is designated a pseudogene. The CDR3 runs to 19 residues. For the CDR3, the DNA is TGTGCAAGTCGCTTAGGTTCAGCCCCGGGGTCTAGCGGCCGCTACGAGCAGTACTTC. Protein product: CASRLGSAPGSSGRYEQYF.

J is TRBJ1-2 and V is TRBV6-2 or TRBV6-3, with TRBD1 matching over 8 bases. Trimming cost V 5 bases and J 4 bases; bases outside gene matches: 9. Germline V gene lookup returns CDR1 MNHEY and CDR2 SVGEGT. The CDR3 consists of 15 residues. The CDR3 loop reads CASSPLTGGPYGYTF. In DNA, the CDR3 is TGTGCCAGCAGTCCCCTCACAGGGGGTCCCTATGGCTACACCTTC.

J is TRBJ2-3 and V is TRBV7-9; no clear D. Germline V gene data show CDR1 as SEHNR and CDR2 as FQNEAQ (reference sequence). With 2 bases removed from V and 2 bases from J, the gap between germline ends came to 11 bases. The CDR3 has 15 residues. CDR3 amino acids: CASSLWAELTDTQYF. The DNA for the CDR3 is TGTGCCAGCAGCTTATGGGCAGAACTCACAGATACGCAGTATTTT.